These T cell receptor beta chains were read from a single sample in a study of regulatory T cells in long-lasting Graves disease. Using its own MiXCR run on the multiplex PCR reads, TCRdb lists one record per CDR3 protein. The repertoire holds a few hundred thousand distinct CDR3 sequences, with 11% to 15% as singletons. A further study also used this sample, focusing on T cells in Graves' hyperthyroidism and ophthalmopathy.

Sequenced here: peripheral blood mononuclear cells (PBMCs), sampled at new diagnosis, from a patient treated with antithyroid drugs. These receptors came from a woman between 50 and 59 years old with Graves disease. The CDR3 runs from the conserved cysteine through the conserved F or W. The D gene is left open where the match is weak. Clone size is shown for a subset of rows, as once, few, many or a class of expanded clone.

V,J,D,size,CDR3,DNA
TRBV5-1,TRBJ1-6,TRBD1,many,CASSSTGNNSPLHF,TGCGCCAGCAGCTCGACAGGGAACAATTCACCCCTCCACTTT
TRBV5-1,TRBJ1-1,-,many,CASSLVPISPMNTEAFF,TGCGCCAGCAGCTTGGTTCCAATTTCGCCCATGAACACTGAAGCTTTCTTT
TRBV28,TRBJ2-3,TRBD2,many,CASTPSGIRAGGADTQYF,TGTGCCAGCACCCCGAGTGGGATCCGAGCGGGAGGCGCAGATACGCAGTATTTT
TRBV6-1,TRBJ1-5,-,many,CASSEFYNGNQPQHF,TGTGCCAGCAGTGAATTTTATAATGGCAATCAGCCCCAGCATTTT
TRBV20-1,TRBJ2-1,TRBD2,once,CSAALAGGPGNEQFF,TGCAGTGCTGCCCTAGCGGGAGGGCCGGGCAATGAGCAGTTCTTC
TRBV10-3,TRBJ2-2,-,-,CAILGVNAGELFF,TGTGCCATACTAGGTGTAAACGCCGGGGAGCTGTTTTTT
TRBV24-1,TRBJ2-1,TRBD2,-,CATSDTSGTRSYGTSGSNEQFF,TGTGCCACCAGTGACACCAGTGGGACACGAAGTTACGGGACTAGCGGGAGCAATGAGCAGTTCTTC
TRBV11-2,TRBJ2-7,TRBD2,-,CASRSLRTSGTYEQYF,TGTGCCAGCAGGTCCCTTAGGACTAGCGGCACCTACGAGCAGTACTTC
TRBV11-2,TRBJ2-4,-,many,CASSPPQAKNIQYF,TGTGCCAGCAGCCCGCCTCAAGCCAAAAACATTCAGTACTTC
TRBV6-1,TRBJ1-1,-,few,CASKANTEAFF,TGTGCCAGCAAGGCGAACACTGAAGCTTTCTTT
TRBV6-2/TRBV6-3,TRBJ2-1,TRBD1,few,CASSSDRGWYNEQFF,TGTGCCAGCAGTTCTGACAGGGGCTGGTACAATGAGCAGTTCTTC
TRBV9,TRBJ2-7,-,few,CASSFLETSGGGEQYF,TGTGCCAGCAGCTTCCTGGAGACCTCAGGGGGAGGGGAGCAGTACTTC
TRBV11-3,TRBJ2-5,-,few,CASSLGTSFQETQYF,TGTGCCAGCAGCTTAGGGACCTCGTTTCAAGAGACCCAGTACTTC
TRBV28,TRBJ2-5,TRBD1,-,CASNPPDREETQYF,TGTGCCAGCAACCCCCCGGACAGGGAAGAGACCCAGTACTTC
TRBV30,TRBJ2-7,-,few,CAWSGQTIDYEQYF,TGTGCCTGGAGTGGACAGACAATAGACTACGAGCAGTACTTC
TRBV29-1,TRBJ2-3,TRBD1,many,CSVEGGGRGTDTQYF,TGCAGCGTTGAAGGAGGGGGCAGAGGCACAGATACGCAGTATTTT
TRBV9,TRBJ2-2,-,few,CASSVRALATGELFF,TGTGCCAGCAGCGTCCGAGCATTGGCCACCGGGGAGCTGTTTTTT
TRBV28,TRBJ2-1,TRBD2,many,CASSPTRLAGYNEQFF,TGTGCCAGCAGTCCCACGCGGCTAGCGGGATACAATGAGCAGTTCTTC
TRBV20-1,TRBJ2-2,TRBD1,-,CSASPGQGVTGELFF,TGCAGTGCTAGTCCGGGACAGGGTGTCACCGGGGAGCTGTTTTTT
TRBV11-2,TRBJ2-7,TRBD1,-,CASSSGQGAYAQYF,TGTGCCAGCAGCTCAGGACAGGGGGCCTACGCGCAGTACTTC
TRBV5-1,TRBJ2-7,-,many,CASSLSGSHSYEQYF,TGCGCCAGCAGCTTGTCGGGGTCGCATTCCTACGAGCAGTACTTC